Reported below is one T cell receptor beta chain. The target antigen is unknown. V was shortened by 1 base and J by 0 bases, with 7 bases between the two germline ends. In germline, CDR1 is LNHNV, CDR2 YYDKDF (reference sequence). The CDR3 extends over 15 amino acids. Using immunoSEQ multiplex PCR, the repertoire was profiled, and TCRdb retains in-frame clones only, with some absent. Here the sample spans 800,000 or so clones, 96% being singletons. The data derive from a study of shared clonotypes between healthy human individuals. Study overall: Used for every donor were three CD4 naive, three CD4 memory, two CD8 naive and one CD8 memory plate.

The study's findings and limits: Generally, naive subsets came out with larger estimated richness than memory subsets.

Terminally differentiated effector memory CD45RA+ cells were excluded by CCR7 positive selection of CD45RO-negative cells. There were no recent acute infections or vaccinations among the donors, who were healthy HIV-negative adults. This clonotype was sampled from a man aged 25-45 years in good health. The sample taken for sequencing was naive CD8+ T cells sorted from blood. The J gene is TRBJ2-4, the V gene TRBV15; unclear D gene. The CDR3 DNA reads as TGTGCCACCAGCAGAGGAAGGTTAGCCAAAAACATTCAGTACTTC. This translates into CATSRGRLAKNIQYF.